The next 9 T cell receptor beta chains were all read from a single sample in a study of blood T cell repertoires in COVID-19 (dated by TCRdb to the early 2020s). Libraries were built with the immunoSEQ multiplex PCR assay. TCRdb mirrors the immuneACCESS table, restricted to in-frame sequences. Some clones are absent from its copies; in checked studies, under half trace to an unresolved V gene, and the reason for the others is unknown. The sample has 160,000 or so clones on record, 75% to 85% of them singletons. Of the sample, 15% is held by the ten largest clones. Specimen: PBMCs or T cells enriched from blood (not recorded which). These receptors came from a man aged 45 to 65 who had recovered from COVID-19.

This chain joins TRBV5-1 and TRBJ2-4; 7 positions match TRBD1. The ends lost 3 bases at V and 0 bases at J; junction bases unmatched: 6. Germline CDR1 and CDR2: SGHRS and YFSETQ. CDR3 size: 16 residues. CDR3 protein: CASSSGQLLAKNIQYF. In DNA, the CDR3 is TGCGCCAGCAGCTCGGGACAGTTACTAGCCAAAAACATTCAGTACTTC.

About this clone itself: The junction departs from germline at one end; a sequencing error may be responsible. In DNA, the CDR3 is TGTGCCAGTAGTCTAGACAGGGGCCGGTACGAGCAGTACTTC. Protein: CASSLDRGRYEQYF. The J gene is TRBJ2-7, the V gene TRBV19; 8 bases are a match to TRBD1. The CDR3 spans 14 residues. Germline CDR1 reads LNHDA; CDR2 reads SQIVND (reference sequence).

The V and J genes are TRBV20-1 and TRBJ2-2; 9 bases are a match to TRBD2. Trimming cost V 3 bases and J 9 bases; bases outside gene matches: 8. This CDR3 has 14 residues. Germline V gene sequence: CDR1 DFQATT, CDR2 SNEGSKA (reference sequence). The CDR3 DNA reads TGCAGTGCTAGTGGCGGGGGGGCCGGCTGGGAGCTGTTTTTT. This translates into CSASGGGAGWELFF.

The V call is TRBV30, the J call TRBJ1-4, with a weak D call TRBD1 (5 bases). CDR1 and CDR2 from the germline V gene are GTSNPN and SVGIG (reference sequence). The germline V and J ends were trimmed by 2 bases and 0 bases, with 13 bases remaining between them. This CDR3 is 16 amino acids long. The CDR3 coding sequence is TGTGCCTGGAGTCAGGGTGTTTTGTCAACTAATGAAAAACTGTTTTTT. As protein: CAWSQGVLSTNEKLFF.

This clone was seen at least ten times. The chain links TRBV11-2 to TRBJ2-7, with TRBD1 identical over 9 bases. Germline V gene sequence: CDR1 SGHAT, CDR2 FQNNGV. After removal of 6 bases from V and 12 bases from J, the junction contained 6 bases not matched to a gene. This CDR3 has 11 residues. Here the CDR3 DNA reads TGTGCCAGCAGTAGGGACAGGGTTCGGTACTTC. Its protein is CASSRDRVRYF. The full variable domain, rest sourced from reference TRBV11-2 and TRBJ2-7, is EAGVAQSPRYKIIEKRQSVAFWCNPISGHATLYWYQQILGQGPKLLIQFQNNGVVDDSQLPKDRFSAERLKGVDSTLKIQPAKLEDSAVYLCASSRDRVRYFGPGTRLTVT.

The gene calls are TRBV19 and TRBJ1-2, with TRBD1 matching over 8 bases. The length of the CDR3 is 17 residues. Germline CDR1 reads LNHDA; CDR2 reads SQIVND (reference sequence). V shed 3 bases and J 5 bases; nucleotides not matched to a gene: 14. The CDR3 nucleotides read TGTGCCAGTAGTATGACGGATCAGGGGGCGATTCTGTATGGCTACACCTTC. Translated: CASSMTDQGAILYGYTF. Using reference TRBV19 and TRBJ1-2 for the parts outside the CDR3, the full variable domain is DGGITQSPKYLFRKEGQNVTLSCEQNLNHDAMYWYRQDPGQGLRLIYYSQIVNDFQKGDIAEGYSVSREKKESFPLTVTSAQKNPTAFYLCASSMTDQGAILYGYTFGSGTRLTVV.

The chain combines TRBV24-1 with TRBJ2-1, with 8 positions matching TRBD1. Per the germline V gene, CDR1 is KGHDR and CDR2 is SFDVKD. The CDR3 has 15 amino acids. The ends lost 7 bases at V and 6 bases at J; junction bases unmatched: 10. In DNA, the CDR3 is TGTGCCACCAGCCCCGGGACAGGCCTTCTCAATGAGCAGTTCTTC. This gives the protein CATSPGTGLLNEQFF.

The V gene is TRBV5-8, the J gene TRBJ2-3, with 7 bases identical to TRBD1. Germline CDR1 is SGHTS and CDR2 is YDEGEE. The CDR3 length is 15 residues. With 5 bases clipped from V and 2 bases from J, the junction kept 8 bases outside the gene matches. The CDR3 region is CASRSTGVLTDTQYF. In DNA, the CDR3 is TGTGCCAGCAGAAGCACAGGGGTCCTCACAGATACGCAGTATTTT.

The gene calls are TRBV11-2 and TRBJ2-3; D is perhaps TRBD2 (5 bases). This CDR3 is 18 amino acids long. Trimming pared 0 bases from V and 0 bases from J, leaving 16 bases between. CDR1 and CDR2 from the germline V gene are SGHAT and FQNNGV. The CDR3 reads CASSLEAWGGGSTDTQYF. The CDR3 DNA sequence: TGTGCCAGCAGCTTAGAGGCCTGGGGTGGAGGTAGCACAGATACGCAGTATTTT.